Described below is a single TCR beta chain sequence and its context. This entry belongs to a study of glioma-infiltrating T cells after dendritic cell vaccination. Study overall: The vaccine used monocyte-derived dendritic cells pulsed overnight with autologous tumor lysate. At biweekly intervals, patients got three intradermal dendritic cell vaccine injections.

The CDR3 sequence is 15 residues long. Trimming removed 0 bases from V and 3 bases from J, with 13 bases in between. The V gene's germline CDR1 is SGDLS and CDR2 YYNGEE. TCRdb keeps only in-frame clones here, not all; method: immunoSEQ multiplex PCR. The table lists 70,000 to 100,000 clones, around 83% of them singletons. Time point indicated: after dendritic cell vaccination, including at tumor progression/relapse. This sequence originates from a human donor with glioblastoma. The V call is TRBV9, the J call TRBJ2-7; no clear D. The input for sequencing was blood, taken after dendritic cell vaccination. CDR3 DNA sequence: TGTGCCAGCAGCGTAGTGAGAAGGAGCTGCTACGAGCAGTACTTC. Protein: CASSVVRRSCYEQYF.